This record covers a single T cell receptor (beta chain). In the original analysis: Estimated nucleated cell counts came from reference gene primer amplification. This table comes from immunoSEQ multiplex PCR, and its TCRdb copy is limited to in-frame clones, with some not included. The V and J calls and the clone size are those of that table, but D and trimming were determined from the DNA. This table holds approximately 150,000 clones, roughly 84% found once. The V segment lost 0 bases and the J segment 5 bases; nucleotides outside the gene matches: 9. CDR1 SGHTA and CDR2 FQGTGA come from the germline V gene. This CDR3 contains 18 residues. This entry belongs to a study of blood T cell repertoires in COVID-19. The overall study: COVID-19 samples, acute and convalescent, were from the United States, Italy and Spain.

Sequencing used peripheral blood. The chain combines TRBV7-3 with TRBJ2-3; TRBD2 matches at 12 bases. The receptor's source is a human donor with acute or convalescent COVID-19. The donor label of this sample is uncertain. The CDR3 nucleotides are TGTGCCAGCAGCTTAACGGTGCTAGCGGGAGGGCCTCGAGATACGCAGTATTTT. It encodes CASSLTVLAGGPRDTQYF.